This T cell receptor (beta chain) emerged from a study of OX40 agonist ivuxolimab in advanced cancers. Whole-study context: Dose-escalation patients suffered from hepatocellular carcinoma, melanoma, renal cell or head and neck cancer.

Whole-study results and caveats: With doses of 0.1 to 3.0 mg/kg, CD4+ and CD8+ blood T cells had undergone clonal expansion by week 6. Averaged across samples, CD8+ T cells carried more expanded clones than CD4+ did. Certain nonresponders likewise exhibited a low normalized T-cell clonal expansion.

The ends were cut back, 5 bases at V and 3 bases at J, with 16 bases in the middle. Germline V lookup: CDR1 SGHTA, CDR2 FQGNSA. The CDR3 runs to 16 residues. Repertoires were generated with immunoSEQ multiplex PCR, while TCRdb's copy carries only in-frame clones and drops some. The data show 30,000 to 40,000 clones, with about four fifths seen just once and less than 25% held by the top ten. This clone was observed once. The antigen is not known. The genes are TRBV7-2 and TRBJ2-2; D is possibly TRBD1 (8 bases). The input for sequencing was CD4+ or CD8+ T cells sorted from blood, taken in a trial of the OX40 agonist ivuxolimab. This TCR derives from an adult with an advanced solid tumor such as melanoma, head and neck, liver or kidney cancer. CDR3 nucleotide sequence: TGTGCCAGCAGCGCTACAGGGGGGGCGGACACCGGGGAGCTGTTTTTT. This translates into CASSATGGADTGELFF.